Detailed here is one T cell receptor beta chain. What it binds is unknown. Given a much more abundant clone one base away, this may be a read error. This sample is part of a study of post-analysis software for immune sequencing data. Findings and caveats of the study: Those samples that were prepared in the same batch co-clustered strongly by F measure.

Libraries were made from TCR beta cDNA, and they carried unique molecular identifiers. MiXCR, applied by TCRdb to the PCR reads, yields one record per CDR3 protein. The sample carries hundreds of thousands of distinct CDR3 sequences, less than 40% recorded once. The sequence was obtained from a girl aged 5 to 17 with multiple sclerosis. The sample taken for sequencing was blood.

Written as DNA, the CDR3 is TGTGCCAGCAGTTTAGGGACCCGCAATGAGCAGTACTTC. Its protein product is CASSLGTRNEQYF. V usage is TRBV27 and J usage is TRBJ2-1; the D gene could be TRBD1 or TRBD2 (5 bases each). Near its end, the DNA agrees better with TRBJ2-7, so the J call may be wrong. The CDR3 has 13 residues. Germline loops: CDR1 MNHEY, CDR2 SMNVEV (reference sequence).